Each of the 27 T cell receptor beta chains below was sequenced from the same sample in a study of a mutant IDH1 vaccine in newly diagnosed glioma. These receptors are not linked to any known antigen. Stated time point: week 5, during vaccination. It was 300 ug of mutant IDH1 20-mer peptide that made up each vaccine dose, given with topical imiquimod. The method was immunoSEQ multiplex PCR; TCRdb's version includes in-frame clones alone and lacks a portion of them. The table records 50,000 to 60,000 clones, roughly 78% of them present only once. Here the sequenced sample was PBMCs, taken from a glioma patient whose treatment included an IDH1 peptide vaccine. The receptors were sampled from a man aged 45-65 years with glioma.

CDR3 in amino acids: CAIMGRGSEQYF. In DNA, the CDR3 is TGTGCCATCATGGGGAGGGGCTCCGAGCAGTACTTC. The V gene is TRBV10-3, the J gene TRBJ2-7, with 7 bases that match TRBD2. This CDR3 spans 12 amino acids. In germline, CDR1 is ENHRY, CDR2 SYGVKD. V lost 7 bases, J lost 6 bases, and 6 bases stayed unmatched.

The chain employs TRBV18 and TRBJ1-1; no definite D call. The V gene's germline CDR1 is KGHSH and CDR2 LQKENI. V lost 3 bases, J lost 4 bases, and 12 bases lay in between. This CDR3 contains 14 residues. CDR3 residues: CASSPERELTEAFF. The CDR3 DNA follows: TGTGCCAGCTCACCTGAGAGGGAGCTCACTGAAGCTTTCTTT.

As DNA, the CDR3 is TGTGCCAGCCTGCCTGTCTCTGGAAACACCATATATTTT. Protein sequence: CASLPVSGNTIYF. The V gene is TRBV25-1, the J gene TRBJ1-3; the D is unclear. Germline V CDR1 and CDR2: MGHDK, SYGVNS. With 8 bases removed from V and 0 bases from J, the gap between germline ends came to 8 bases. This CDR3 contains 13 residues.

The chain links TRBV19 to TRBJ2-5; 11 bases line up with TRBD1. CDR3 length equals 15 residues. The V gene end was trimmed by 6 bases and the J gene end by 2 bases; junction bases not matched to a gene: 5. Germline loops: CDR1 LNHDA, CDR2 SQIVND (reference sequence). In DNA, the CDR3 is TGTGCCAGTAGCCCGGGACAGGGGGTTCAAGAGACCCAGTACTTC. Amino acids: CASSPGQGVQETQYF.

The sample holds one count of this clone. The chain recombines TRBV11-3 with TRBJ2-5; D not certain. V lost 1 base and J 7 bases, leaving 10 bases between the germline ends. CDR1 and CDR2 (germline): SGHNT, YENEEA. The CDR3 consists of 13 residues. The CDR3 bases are TGTGCCAGCAGCTTAGGCCAAGGTCTGACCCAGTACTTC. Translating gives CASSLGQGLTQYF.

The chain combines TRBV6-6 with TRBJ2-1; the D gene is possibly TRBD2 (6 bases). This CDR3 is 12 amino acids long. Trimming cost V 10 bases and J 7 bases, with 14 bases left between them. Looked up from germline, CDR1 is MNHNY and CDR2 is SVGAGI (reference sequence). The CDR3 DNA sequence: TGTGCCACCCTGGGGGGTCATAATGAGCAGTTCTTC. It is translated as CATLGGHNEQFF.

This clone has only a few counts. CDR3 region: CAWSPITGRMNQPQHF. In nucleotides, the CDR3 is TGTGCCTGGAGCCCCATTACCGGACGGATGAATCAGCCCCAGCATTTT. This chain uses TRBV30 with TRBJ1-5, with D hard to call. Germline V gives CDR1 GTSNPN, CDR2 SVGIG (reference sequence). V gave up 3 bases and J gave up 4 bases, with 19 bases separating them. This CDR3 region has 16 residues.

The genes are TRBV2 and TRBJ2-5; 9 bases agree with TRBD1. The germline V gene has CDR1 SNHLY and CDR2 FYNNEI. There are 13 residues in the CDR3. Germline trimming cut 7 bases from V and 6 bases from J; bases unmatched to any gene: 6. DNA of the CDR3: TGTGCCAGCAAATACAGGGGGCAACAGACCCAGTACTTC. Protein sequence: CASKYRGQQTQYF. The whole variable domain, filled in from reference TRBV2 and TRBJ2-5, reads EPEVTQTPSHQVTQMGQEVILRCVPISNHLYFYWYRQILGQKVEFLVSFYNNEISEKSEIFDDQFSVERPDGSNFTLKIRSTKLEDSAMYFCASKYRGQQTQYFGPGTRLLVL.

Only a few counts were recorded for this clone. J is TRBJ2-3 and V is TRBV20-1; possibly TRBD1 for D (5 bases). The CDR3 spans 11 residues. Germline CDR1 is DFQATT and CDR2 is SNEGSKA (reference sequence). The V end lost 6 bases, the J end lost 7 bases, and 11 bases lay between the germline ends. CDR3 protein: CSALQGNTQYF. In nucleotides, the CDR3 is TGCAGTGCCCTTCAGGGTAATACGCAGTATTTT.

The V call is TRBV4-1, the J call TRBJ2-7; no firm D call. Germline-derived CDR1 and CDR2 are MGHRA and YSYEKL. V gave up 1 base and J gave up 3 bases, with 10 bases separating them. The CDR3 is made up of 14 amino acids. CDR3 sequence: CASSQVSLNYEQYF. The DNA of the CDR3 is TGCGCCAGCAGCCAAGTGTCACTGAACTACGAGCAGTACTTC.

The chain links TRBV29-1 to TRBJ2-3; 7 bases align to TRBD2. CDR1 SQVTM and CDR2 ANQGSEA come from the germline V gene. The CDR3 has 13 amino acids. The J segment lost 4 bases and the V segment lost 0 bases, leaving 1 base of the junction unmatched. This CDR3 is CSVEDLAADTQYF. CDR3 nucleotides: TGCAGCGTTGAAGATCTAGCGGCAGATACGCAGTATTTT.

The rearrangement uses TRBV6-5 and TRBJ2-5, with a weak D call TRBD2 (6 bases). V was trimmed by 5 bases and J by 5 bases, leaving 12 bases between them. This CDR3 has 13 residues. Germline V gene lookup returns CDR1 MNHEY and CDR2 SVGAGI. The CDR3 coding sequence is TGTGCCAGCAGTCCCCGGGAGAGGGAGACCCAGTACTTC. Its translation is CASSPRERETQYF.

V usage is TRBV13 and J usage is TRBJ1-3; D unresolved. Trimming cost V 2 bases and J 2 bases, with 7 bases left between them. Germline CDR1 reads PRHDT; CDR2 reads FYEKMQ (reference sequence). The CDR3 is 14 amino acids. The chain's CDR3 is CASSLPGTGNTIYF. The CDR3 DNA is TGTGCCAGCAGCTTACCCGGGACTGGAAACACCATATATTTT.

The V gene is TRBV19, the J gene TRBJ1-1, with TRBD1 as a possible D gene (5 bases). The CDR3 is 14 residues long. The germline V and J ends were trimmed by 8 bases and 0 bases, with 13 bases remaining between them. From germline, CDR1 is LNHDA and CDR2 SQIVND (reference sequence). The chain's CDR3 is CASHPDTMNTEAFF. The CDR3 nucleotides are TGTGCCAGTCACCCGGACACCATGAACACTGAAGCTTTCTTT.

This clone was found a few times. The CDR3 sequence: CASSGEEGIEQYF. CDR3 in DNA: TGTGCCAGCAGTGGCGAGGAGGGTATCGAGCAGTACTTC. J is TRBJ2-7 and V is TRBV2; D might be TRBD2 (6 bases). The CDR3 spans 13 residues. V was trimmed by 4 bases and J by 6 bases, leaving 13 bases between them. Germline values: CDR1 SNHLY, CDR2 FYNNEI. The entire variable domain, with the rest obtained from reference TRBV2 and TRBJ2-7, is as follows: EPEVTQTPSHQVTQMGQEVILRCVPISNHLYFYWYRQILGQKVEFLVSFYNNEISEKSEIFDDQFSVERPDGSNFTLKIRSTKLEDSAMYFCASSGEEGIEQYFGPGTRLTVT.

CDR3 region: CASSYGGGFEAFF. CDR3 nucleotide sequence: TGTGCCAGCAGCTATGGAGGGGGCTTTGAAGCTTTCTTT. The chain employs TRBV7-2 and TRBJ1-1, with 7 positions matching TRBD1. The CDR3 is 13 amino acids. V shed 4 bases and J 7 bases; nucleotides not matched to a gene: 6. Germline V gene data show CDR1 as SGHTA and CDR2 as FQGNSA.

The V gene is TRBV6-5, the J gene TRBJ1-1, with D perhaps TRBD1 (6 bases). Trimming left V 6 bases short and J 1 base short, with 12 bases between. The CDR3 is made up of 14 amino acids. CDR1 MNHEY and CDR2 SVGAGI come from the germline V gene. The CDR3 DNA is TGTGCCAGCAGACTGAGGGGGAAGAACACTGAAGCTTTCTTT. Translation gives CASRLRGKNTEAFF.

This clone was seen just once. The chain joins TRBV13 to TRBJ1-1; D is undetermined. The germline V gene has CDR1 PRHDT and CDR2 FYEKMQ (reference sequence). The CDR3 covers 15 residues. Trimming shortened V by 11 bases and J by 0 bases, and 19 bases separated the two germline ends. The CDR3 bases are TGTGCCTGCTACGTCAGAGCGAGGGTGAACACTGAAGCTTTCTTT. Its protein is CACYVRARVNTEAFF.

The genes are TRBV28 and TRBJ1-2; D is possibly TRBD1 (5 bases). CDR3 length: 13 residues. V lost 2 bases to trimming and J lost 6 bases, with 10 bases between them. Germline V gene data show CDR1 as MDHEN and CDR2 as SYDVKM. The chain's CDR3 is CASSLRQGHGYTF. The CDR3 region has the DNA TGTGCCAGCAGTTTACGGCAGGGACATGGCTACACCTTC.

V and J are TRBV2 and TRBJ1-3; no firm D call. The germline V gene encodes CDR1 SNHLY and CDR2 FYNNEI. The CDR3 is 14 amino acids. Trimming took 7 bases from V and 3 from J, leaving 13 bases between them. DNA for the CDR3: TGTGCCAGCACGCTGGGATTTGATGGAAACACCATATATTTT. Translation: CASTLGFDGNTIYF.

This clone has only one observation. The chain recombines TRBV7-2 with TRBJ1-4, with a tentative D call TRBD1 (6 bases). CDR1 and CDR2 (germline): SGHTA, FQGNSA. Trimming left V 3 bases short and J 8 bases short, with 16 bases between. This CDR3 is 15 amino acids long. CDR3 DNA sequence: TGTGCCAGCAGCTTGGGGGGCAGGGATTCCGAAAAACTGTTTTTT. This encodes CASSLGGRDSEKLFF.

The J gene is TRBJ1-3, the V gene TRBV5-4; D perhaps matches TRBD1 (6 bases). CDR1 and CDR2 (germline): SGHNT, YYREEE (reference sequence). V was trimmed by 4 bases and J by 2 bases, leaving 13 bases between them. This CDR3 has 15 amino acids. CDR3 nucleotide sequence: TGTGCCAGCAGCCGACCGGGGGGCGCTGGAAACACCATATATTTT. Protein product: CASSRPGGAGNTIYF.

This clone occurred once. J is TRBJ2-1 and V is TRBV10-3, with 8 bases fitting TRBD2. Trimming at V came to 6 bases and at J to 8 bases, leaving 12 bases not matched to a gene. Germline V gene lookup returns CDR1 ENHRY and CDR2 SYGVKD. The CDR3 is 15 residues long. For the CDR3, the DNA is TGTGCCATCAGGGGTCTCGCGGGGGGTAAGGATGAGCAGTTCTTC. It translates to CAIRGLAGGKDEQFF.

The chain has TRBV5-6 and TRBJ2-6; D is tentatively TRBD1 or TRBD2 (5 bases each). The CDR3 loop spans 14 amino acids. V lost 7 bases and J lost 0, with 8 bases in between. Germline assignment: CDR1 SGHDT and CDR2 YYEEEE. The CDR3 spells CASGDGSGANVLTF. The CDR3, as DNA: TGTGCCAGCGGGGACGGCTCTGGGGCCAACGTCCTGACTTTC.

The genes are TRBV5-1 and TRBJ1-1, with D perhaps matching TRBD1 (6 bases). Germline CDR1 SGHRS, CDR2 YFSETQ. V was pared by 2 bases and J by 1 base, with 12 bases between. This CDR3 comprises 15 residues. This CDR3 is CASSFSGGANTEAFF. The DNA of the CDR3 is TGCGCCAGCAGCTTCTCGGGGGGCGCGAACACTGAAGCTTTCTTT.

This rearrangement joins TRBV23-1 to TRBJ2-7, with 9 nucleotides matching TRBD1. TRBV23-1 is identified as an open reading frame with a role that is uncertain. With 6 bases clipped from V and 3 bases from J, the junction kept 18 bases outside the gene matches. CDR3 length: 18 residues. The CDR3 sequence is CASRRGTGQNHLIYEQYF. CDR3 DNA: TGCGCCAGCAGACGGGGGACAGGGCAGAACCACCTAATCTACGAGCAGTACTTC.

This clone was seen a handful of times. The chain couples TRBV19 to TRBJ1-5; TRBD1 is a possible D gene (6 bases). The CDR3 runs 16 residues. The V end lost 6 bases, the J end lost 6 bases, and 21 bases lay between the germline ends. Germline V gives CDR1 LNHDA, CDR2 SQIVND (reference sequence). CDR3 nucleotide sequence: TGTGCCAGTAGGAAACAGGGTCGTTCACTGCCTCAGCCCCAGCATTTT. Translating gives CASRKQGRSLPQPQHF.